The clone carrying this T cell receptor beta chain was detected ten times or more. Antigen unknown. The data derive from a study of neurological immune-mediated disorders. TCRdb ran MiXCR on the 5' RACE reads and lists one entry per CDR3 protein. The sample gives about 82,000 distinct CDR3 sequences, approximately 2.4% of which show up once; 1.1% is in the top ten. Broader study findings: It was HTLV-1-associated myelopathy that showed the most TCR clonal expansion, while multiple sclerosis showed the least, falling below healthy controls.

The sample consisted of PBMCs. The sequence came from a young woman with multiple sclerosis.

CDR3 nucleotides: TGTGCCAGCAGTTTATATCCGGGGAGGGACGGAGAAAAACTGTTTTTT. It is translated as CASSLYPGRDGEKLFF. J is TRBJ1-4 and V is TRBV27; D may be TRBD1 (5 bases). Trimming cost V 1 base and J 8 bases, with 17 bases left between them. CDR1 and CDR2 from the germline V gene are MNHEY and SMNVEV (reference sequence). This CDR3 has 16 amino acids.